These 8 T cell receptor beta chains were sequenced from one sample in a study of CD8 T cells in Susac syndrome. Reverse transcription of roughly 0.5 to 1 ug RNA was carried out with random hexamers. TCRdb processed the immunoSEQ multiplex PCR reads anew with MiXCR; each CDR3 protein has one entry. The table has 200,000 to 250,000 distinct CDR3 sequences, 85% to 95% seen once. The sample was CD4+ T cells from PBMCs. The receptor source for this set is a human donor with multiple sclerosis.

Here the CDR3 DNA reads TGTGCCAGCAGCTCACGGGGTAATATCGGTGAGCAGTTCTTC. Residues: CASSSRGNIGEQFF. The chain is built from TRBV7-2 and TRBJ2-1; D possibly corresponds to TRBD2 (5 bases). The V and J ends lost 4 bases and 9 bases respectively, with 16 bases between them. The CDR3 totals 14 residues. Germline assignment: CDR1 SGHTA and CDR2 FQGNSA.

V and J are TRBV9 and TRBJ1-6; D not resolved. V gave up 0 bases and J gave up 7 bases, with 8 bases separating them. Germline V gene lookup returns CDR1 SGDLS and CDR2 YYNGEE. This CDR3 is built from 14 residues. The CDR3 sequence: CASSVGQRNSPLHF. The DNA for the CDR3 is TGTGCCAGCAGCGTAGGTCAGAGGAATTCACCCCTCCACTTT.

The V and J genes are TRBV29-1 and TRBJ2-1, with a possible D match to TRBD1 (5 bases). The V end lost 2 bases, the J end lost 10 bases, and 12 bases lay between the germline ends. The CDR3 loop spans 12 amino acids. The germline V gene has CDR1 SQVTM and CDR2 ANQGSEA. Here the CDR3 DNA reads TGCAGCGTTGAAAAACCAGGGAAGGAGCAGTTCTTC. Amino acids: CSVEKPGKEQFF.

The chain joins TRBV30 to TRBJ1-2; perhaps TRBD1 as D (5 bases). Trimming took off 3 bases at V and 7 bases at J, with 18 bases between the two ends. Germline loops: CDR1 GTSNPN, CDR2 SVGIG (reference sequence). There are 14 residues in the CDR3. The CDR3 DNA reads TGTGCCTGGAGCCCTGGAACCGGGGGATCTGGCTACACCTTC. Translating it yields CAWSPGTGGSGYTF.

V is TRBV9 and J is TRBJ2-1; 8 bases agree with TRBD2. Germline V gene data show CDR1 as SGDLS and CDR2 as YYNGEE. Unmatched junction bases numbered 4, after V lost 3 bases and J lost 2 bases. CDR3 size: 15 residues. The CDR3 coding sequence is TGTGCCAGCAGCGCCATCGGGGGGGCCTACAATGAGCAGTTCTTC. It codes for CASSAIGGAYNEQFF.

The V gene is TRBV20-1, the J gene TRBJ1-1, with 10 bases matching TRBD1. The length of the CDR3 is 19 residues. Germline V CDR1 and CDR2: DFQATT, SNEGSKA (reference sequence). V shed 3 bases and J 0 bases; nucleotides not matched to a gene: 16. The CDR3, as DNA: TGCAGTGCTAGCGAGGACAGGGGGTCTTGGCCGGTCGTGAACACTGAAGCTTTCTTT. Its protein is CSASEDRGSWPVVNTEAFF.

The rearrangement links TRBV27 to TRBJ2-1, with D maybe TRBD1 (6 bases). V lost 5 bases and J lost 7, with 18 bases in between. CDR1 MNHEY and CDR2 SMNVEV come from the germline V gene (reference sequence). CDR3 length: 15 amino acids. CDR3 region: CASSNLGTFRNEQFF. The CDR3 DNA reads TGTGCCAGCAGTAACCTCGGGACATTCAGAAATGAGCAGTTCTTC.

The V gene is TRBV5-6, the J gene TRBJ2-1; 8 bases are a match to TRBD2. Germline loops: CDR1 SGHDT, CDR2 YYEEEE. The CDR3 is made up of 17 amino acids. V was pared by 0 bases and J by 1 base, with 6 bases of the junction left unmatched. This CDR3 reads CASSLEWLAGSYNEQFF. Here the CDR3 DNA reads TGTGCCAGCAGCTTGGAGTGGCTAGCGGGTTCCTACAATGAGCAGTTCTTC.